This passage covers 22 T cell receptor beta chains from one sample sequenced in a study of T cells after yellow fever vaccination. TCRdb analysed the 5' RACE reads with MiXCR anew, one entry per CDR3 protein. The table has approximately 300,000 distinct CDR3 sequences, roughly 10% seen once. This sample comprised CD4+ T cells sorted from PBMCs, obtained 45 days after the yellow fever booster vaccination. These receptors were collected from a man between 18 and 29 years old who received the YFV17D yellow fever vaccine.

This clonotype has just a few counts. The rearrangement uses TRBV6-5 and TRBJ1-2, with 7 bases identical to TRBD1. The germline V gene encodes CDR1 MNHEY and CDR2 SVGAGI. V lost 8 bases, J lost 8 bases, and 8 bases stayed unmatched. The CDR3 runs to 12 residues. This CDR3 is CASQGDKGGYTF. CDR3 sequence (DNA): TGTGCCAGCCAGGGGGACAAAGGCGGCTACACCTTC.

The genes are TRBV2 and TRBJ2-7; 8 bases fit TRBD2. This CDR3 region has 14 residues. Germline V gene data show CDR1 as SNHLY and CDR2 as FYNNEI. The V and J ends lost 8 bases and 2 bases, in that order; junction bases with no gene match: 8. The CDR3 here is CASCGTRETYEQYF. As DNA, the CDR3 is TGTGCCAGCTGCGGGACTAGGGAAACCTACGAGCAGTACTTC.

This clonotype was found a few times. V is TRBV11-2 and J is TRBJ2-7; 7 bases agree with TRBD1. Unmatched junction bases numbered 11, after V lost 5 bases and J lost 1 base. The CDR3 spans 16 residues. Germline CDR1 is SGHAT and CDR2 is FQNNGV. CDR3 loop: CASSKRGSGGSYEQYF. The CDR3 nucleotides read TGTGCCAGCAGCAAAAGAGGATCAGGGGGTTCCTACGAGCAGTACTTC. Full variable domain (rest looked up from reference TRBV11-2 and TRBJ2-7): EAGVAQSPRYKIIEKRQSVAFWCNPISGHATLYWYQQILGQGPKLLIQFQNNGVVDDSQLPKDRFSAERLKGVDSTLKIQPAKLEDSAVYLCASSKRGSGGSYEQYFGPGTRLTVT.

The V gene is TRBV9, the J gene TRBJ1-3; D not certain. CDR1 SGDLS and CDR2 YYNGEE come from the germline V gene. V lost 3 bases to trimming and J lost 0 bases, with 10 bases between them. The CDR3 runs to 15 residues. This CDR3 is CASSAPQSSGNTIYF. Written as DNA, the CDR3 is TGTGCCAGCAGCGCCCCTCAGAGCTCTGGAAACACCATATATTTT. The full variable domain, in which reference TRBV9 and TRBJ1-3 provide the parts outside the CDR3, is DSGVTQTPKHLITATGQRVTLRCSPRSGDLSVYWYQQSLDQGLQFLIQYYNGEERAKGNILERFSAQQFPDLHSELNLSSLELGDSALYFCASSAPQSSGNTIYFGEGSWLTVV.

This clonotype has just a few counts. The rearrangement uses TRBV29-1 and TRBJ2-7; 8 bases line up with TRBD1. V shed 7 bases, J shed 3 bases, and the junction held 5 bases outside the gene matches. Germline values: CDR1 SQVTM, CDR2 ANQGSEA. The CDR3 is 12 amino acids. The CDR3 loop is CSGGTGDYEQYF. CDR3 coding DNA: TGCAGCGGTGGGACAGGTGACTACGAGCAGTACTTC.

The CDR3 region has the DNA TGTGCCAGCAGTGCCACCGGGACAGGGGGCGAGCAGTACTTC. The encoded protein is CASSATGTGGEQYF. V usage is TRBV25-1 and J usage is TRBJ2-7, with 11 bases matching TRBD1. Germline V gives CDR1 MGHDK, CDR2 SYGVNS. V shed 4 bases, J shed 6 bases, and the junction held 5 bases outside the gene matches. CDR3 size: 14 residues.

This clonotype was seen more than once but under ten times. CDR3 nucleotides: TGTGCCAGCAGCCAGGGACAGGGCTCTGGAAACACCATATATTTT. It is translated as CASSQGQGSGNTIYF. This chain joins TRBV7-2 and TRBJ1-3; 9 bases fit TRBD1. The CDR3 loop spans 15 amino acids. The germline V gene encodes CDR1 SGHTA and CDR2 FQGNSA. Trimming at V came to 5 bases and at J to 0 bases, leaving 2 bases not matched to a gene.

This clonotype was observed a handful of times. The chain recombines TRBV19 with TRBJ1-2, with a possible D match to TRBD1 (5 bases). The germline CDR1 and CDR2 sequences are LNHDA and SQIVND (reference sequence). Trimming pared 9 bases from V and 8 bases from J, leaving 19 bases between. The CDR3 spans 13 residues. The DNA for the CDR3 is TGTGCCAGCAAGGAGCGGGACCGATTCGGCTACACCTTC. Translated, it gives CASKERDRFGYTF.

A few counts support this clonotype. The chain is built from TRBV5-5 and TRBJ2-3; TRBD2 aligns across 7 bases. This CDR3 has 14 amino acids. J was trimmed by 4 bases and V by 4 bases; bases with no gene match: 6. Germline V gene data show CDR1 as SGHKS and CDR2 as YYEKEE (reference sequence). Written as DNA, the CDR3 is TGTGCCAGCAGCCAGGCCCGGGGGGCAGATACGCAGTATTTT. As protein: CASSQARGADTQYF.

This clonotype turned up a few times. The CDR3 is CASRMVGNTGELFF. The CDR3, as DNA: TGTGCCAGTCGCATGGTAGGAAACACCGGGGAGCTGTTTTTT. The V and J genes are TRBV7-2 and TRBJ2-2; D ambiguous. This CDR3 comprises 14 residues. The ends were cut back, 9 bases at V and 2 bases at J, with 13 bases in the middle. CDR1 and CDR2 from the germline V gene are SGHTA and FQGNSA. The complete variable domain, with remaining parts taken from reference TRBV7-2 and TRBJ2-2, reads GAGVSQSPSNKVTEKGKDVELRCDPISGHTALYWYRQSLGQGLEFLIYFQGNSAPDKSGLPSDRFSAERTGGSVSTLTIQRTQQEDSAVYLCASRMVGNTGELFFGEGSRLTVL.

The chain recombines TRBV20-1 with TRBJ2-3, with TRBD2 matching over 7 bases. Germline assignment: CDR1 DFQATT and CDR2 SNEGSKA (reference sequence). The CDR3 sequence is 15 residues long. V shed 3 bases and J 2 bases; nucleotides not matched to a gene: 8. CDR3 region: CSASSASGHTDTQYF. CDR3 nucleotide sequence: TGCAGTGCTAGTTCCGCTAGCGGCCACACAGATACGCAGTATTTT.

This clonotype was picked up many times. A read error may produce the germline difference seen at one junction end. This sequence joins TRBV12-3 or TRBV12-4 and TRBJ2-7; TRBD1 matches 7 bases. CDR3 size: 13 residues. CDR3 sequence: CASSLSILQGIDF. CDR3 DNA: TGTGCCAGCAGTTTGTCCATTTTACAGGGGATTGACTTC.

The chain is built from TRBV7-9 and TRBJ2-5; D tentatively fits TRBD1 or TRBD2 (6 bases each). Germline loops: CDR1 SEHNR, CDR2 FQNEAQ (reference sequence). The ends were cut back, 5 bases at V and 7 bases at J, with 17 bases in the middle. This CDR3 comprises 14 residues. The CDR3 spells CASSKRGAQGTQYF. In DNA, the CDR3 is TGTGCCAGCAGCAAGAGGGGGGCCCAGGGGACCCAGTACTTC.

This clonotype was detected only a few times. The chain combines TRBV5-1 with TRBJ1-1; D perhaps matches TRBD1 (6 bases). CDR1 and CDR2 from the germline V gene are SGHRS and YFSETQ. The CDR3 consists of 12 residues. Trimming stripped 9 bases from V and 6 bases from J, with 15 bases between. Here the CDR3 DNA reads TGCGCCACCTCGAAGCAGGGGTCTGAAGCTTTCTTT. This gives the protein CATSKQGSEAFF.

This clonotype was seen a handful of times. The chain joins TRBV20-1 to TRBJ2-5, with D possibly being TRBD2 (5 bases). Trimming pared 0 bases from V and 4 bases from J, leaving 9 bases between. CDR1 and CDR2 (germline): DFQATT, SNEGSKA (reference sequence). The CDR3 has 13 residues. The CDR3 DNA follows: TGCAGTGCTAGAGACCCGAGGGCAGAGACCCAGTACTTC. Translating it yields CSARDPRAETQYF.

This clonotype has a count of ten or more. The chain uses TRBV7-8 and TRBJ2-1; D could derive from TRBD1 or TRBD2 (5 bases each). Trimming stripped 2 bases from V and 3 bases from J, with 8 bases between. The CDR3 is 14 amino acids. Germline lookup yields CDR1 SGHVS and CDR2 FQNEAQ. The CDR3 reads CASSLRGVYNEQFF. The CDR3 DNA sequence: TGTGCCAGCAGCTTACGAGGGGTCTACAATGAGCAGTTCTTC.

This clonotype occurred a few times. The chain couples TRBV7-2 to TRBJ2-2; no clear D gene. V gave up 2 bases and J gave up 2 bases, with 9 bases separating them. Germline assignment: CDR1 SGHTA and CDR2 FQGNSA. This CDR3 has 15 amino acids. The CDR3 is CASSLHRVNTGELFF. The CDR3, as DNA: TGTGCCAGCAGCTTACACCGCGTCAACACCGGGGAGCTGTTTTTT.

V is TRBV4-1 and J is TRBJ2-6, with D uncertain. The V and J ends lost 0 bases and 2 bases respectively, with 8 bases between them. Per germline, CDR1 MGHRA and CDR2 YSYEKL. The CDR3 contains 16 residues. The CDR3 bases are TGCGCCAGCAGCCAAGACCGGTCCCCTGGGGCCAACGTCCTGACTTTC. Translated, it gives CASSQDRSPGANVLTF.

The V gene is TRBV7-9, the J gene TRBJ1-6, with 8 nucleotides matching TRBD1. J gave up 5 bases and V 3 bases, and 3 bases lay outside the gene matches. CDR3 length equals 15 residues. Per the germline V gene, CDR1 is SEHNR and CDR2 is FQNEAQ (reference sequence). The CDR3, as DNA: TGTGCCAGCAGCTTGCCGGACAGGGATAATTCACCCCTCCACTTT. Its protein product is CASSLPDRDNSPLHF. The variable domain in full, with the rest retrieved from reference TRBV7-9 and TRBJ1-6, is DTGVSQNPRHKITKRGQNVTFRCDPISEHNRLYWYRQTLGQGPEFLTYFQNEAQLEKSRLLSDRFSAERPKGSFSTLEIQRTEQGDSAMYLCASSLPDRDNSPLHFGNGTRLTVT.

CDR3 sequence (DNA): TGTGCCAGCAGCTTCCGGTGGTCGGGGGGCGAAAAACTGTTTTTT. The encoded protein is CASSFRWSGGEKLFF. The V gene is TRBV11-2, the J gene TRBJ1-4; weak D call: TRBD1 (6 bases). The ends were cut back, 3 bases at V and 8 bases at J, with 16 bases in the middle. Germline CDR1 is SGHAT and CDR2 is FQNNGV. This CDR3 has 15 amino acids.

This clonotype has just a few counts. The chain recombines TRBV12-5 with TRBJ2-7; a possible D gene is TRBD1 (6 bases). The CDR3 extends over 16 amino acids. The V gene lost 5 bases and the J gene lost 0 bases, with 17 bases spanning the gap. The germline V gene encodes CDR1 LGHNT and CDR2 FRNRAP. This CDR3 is CASGVLTGPSSYEQYF. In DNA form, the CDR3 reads TGTGCTAGTGGTGTTCTGACAGGACCCAGCTCCTACGAGCAGTACTTC.

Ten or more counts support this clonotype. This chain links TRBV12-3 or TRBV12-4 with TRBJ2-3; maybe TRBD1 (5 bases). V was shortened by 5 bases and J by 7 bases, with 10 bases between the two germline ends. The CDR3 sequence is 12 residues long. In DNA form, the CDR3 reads TGTGCCAGCAGTGTCAGGGTAAATACGCAGTATTTT. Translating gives CASSVRVNTQYF.